The 26 T cell receptor beta chains reported below all come from one sample, sequenced in a study of blood T cell repertoires in COVID-19. Profiled with immunoSEQ multiplex PCR; TCRdb holds only in-frame clones, not every one. The data show approximately 53,000 clones, 90% seen once. Sequenced material: peripheral blood. These receptors were obtained from a woman of 80 years or more with acute or convalescent COVID-19.

This chain uses TRBV30 with TRBJ1-3, with D uncertain. V was pared by 3 bases and J by 2 bases, with 20 bases between. This CDR3 is built from 17 residues. CDR1 is GTSNPN and CDR2 is SVGIG in the germline V gene (reference sequence). CDR3 in amino acids: CAWSTLDSQKPGNTIYF. Written as DNA, the CDR3 is TGTGCCTGGAGCACACTGGATTCACAGAAGCCTGGAAACACCATATATTTT.

This clone was counted once. This chain joins TRBV12-3 or TRBV12-4 and TRBJ1-1; TRBD1 matches 8 bases. V shed 9 bases, J shed 1 base, and the junction held 4 bases outside the gene matches. CDR3 length: 13 amino acids. CDR3 loop: CASTGQGNTEAFF. In DNA form, the CDR3 reads TGTGCCAGTACCGGACAGGGGAACACTGAAGCTTTCTTT.

The CDR3 loop is CAWRQQGFTEAFF. CDR3 in DNA: TGTGCCTGGAGACAACAGGGTTTCACTGAAGCTTTCTTT. This rearrangement joins TRBV30 to TRBJ1-1, with D possibly matching TRBD1 (6 bases). The germline V and J ends were trimmed by 3 bases and 4 bases, with 12 bases remaining between them. In germline, CDR1 is GTSNPN, CDR2 SVGIG (reference sequence). CDR3 length: 13 residues.

The V gene is TRBV3-1 (or the pseudogene TRBV3-2), the J gene TRBJ2-7, with a possible D match to TRBD2 (5 bases). The CDR3 is 14 residues long. V was shortened by 0 bases and J by 1 base, with 7 bases between the two germline ends. CDR1 is LGHDT and CDR2 is YNNKEL in the germline V gene (reference sequence). DNA of the CDR3: TGTGCCAGCAGCCAAGATCTAGCTTCCTACGAGCAGTACTTC. Translation: CASSQDLASYEQYF.

The chain uses TRBV9 and TRBJ2-7, with D possibly TRBD2 on 7 matching bases. This CDR3 spans 19 amino acids. V gave up 4 bases and J gave up 1 base, with 27 bases separating them. Germline V CDR1 and CDR2: SGDLS, YYNGEE. The CDR3 loop reads CASSPGEQRGFPFSYEQYF. DNA of the CDR3: TGTGCCAGCAGCCCAGGGGAGCAGCGGGGTTTCCCTTTTTCCTACGAGCAGTACTTC.

The chain links TRBV10-3 to TRBJ1-5; 8 positions agree with TRBD1. The CDR3 length is 13 residues. The junction had 4 bases not matched to a gene; V was cut back by 3 bases and J by 9 bases. From germline, CDR1 is ENHRY and CDR2 SYGVKD. Written as DNA, the CDR3 is TGTGCCATCAGTGACGGACAGGGTGGGCCCCAGCATTTT. Amino acid sequence: CAISDGQGGPQHF.

V is TRBV5-4 and J is TRBJ2-1, with D tentatively TRBD2 (6 bases). Between the trimmed V and J ends, which lost 4 bases and 9 bases, there was a span of 17 bases. From germline, CDR1 is SGHNT and CDR2 YYREEE (reference sequence). The CDR3 loop spans 14 amino acids. The CDR3 here is CASSIGIMGGEQFF. CDR3 bases: TGTGCCAGCAGCATCGGGATAATGGGGGGTGAGCAGTTCTTC.

Of note for this clone: At one of its ends the junction is not consistent with the germline gene, which may arise from a read error. The chain couples TRBV30 to TRBJ2-1; 9 bases agree with TRBD2. Germline lookup yields CDR1 GTSNPN and CDR2 SVGIG (reference sequence). The CDR3 runs 13 residues. Here the CDR3 DNA reads TGTGCCCGGAGTGGTCTAGCGGGGAATGAGCAGTTCTTC. This encodes CARSGLAGNEQFF.

This chain links TRBV30 with TRBJ2-7; 8 bases line up with TRBD2. CDR3 length: 15 amino acids. Germline V gene sequence: CDR1 GTSNPN, CDR2 SVGIG (reference sequence). V shed 0 bases, J shed 4 bases, and the junction held 8 bases outside the gene matches. The CDR3 DNA reads TGTGCCTGGAGTGTTGGTAGCGGGATCGTGTACGAGCAGTACTTC. Amino acid sequence: CAWSVGSGIVYEQYF.

This sequence joins TRBV6-2 or TRBV6-3 and TRBJ1-1; D not certain. V lost 5 bases and J 0 bases, leaving 13 bases between the germline ends. The CDR3 spans 15 residues. CDR1 MNHEY and CDR2 SVGEGT come from the germline V gene. CDR3 protein: CASSDTPMLNTEAFF. The DNA of the CDR3 is TGTGCCAGCAGTGACACCCCGATGTTGAACACTGAAGCTTTCTTT.

The rearrangement joins TRBV27 to TRBJ2-5; D is ambiguous. The germline gives CDR1 MNHEY, CDR2 SMNVEV (reference sequence). The ends were cut back, 2 bases at V and 2 bases at J, with 6 bases in the middle. The CDR3 consists of 13 residues. Written as DNA, the CDR3 is TGTGCCAGCAGTTTAAACCTACAAGAGACCCAGTACTTC. Its translation: CASSLNLQETQYF.

This clone was seen a single time. The V call is TRBV18, the J call TRBJ1-2; weak D call: TRBD1 (5 bases). CDR3 size: 17 residues. Germline CDR1 and CDR2: KGHSH and LQKENI. V was cut by 6 bases and J by 3 bases, with 23 bases left in between. The DNA of the CDR3 is TGTGCCAGCTCCCCGCTGATTGGAACGCAGGGCCACTATGGCTACACCTTC. It yields the protein CASSPLIGTQGHYGYTF.

This clone is labeled medium-sized. V is TRBV6-5 and J is TRBJ1-2, with D possibly matching TRBD1 (6 bases). CDR1 and CDR2 (germline): MNHEY, SVGAGI. V dropped 0 bases and J dropped 3 bases, with 14 bases sitting between them. The CDR3 has 16 residues. The CDR3 sequence: CASSYSDQGRDYGYTF. CDR3 coding DNA: TGTGCCAGCAGTTACTCGGACCAGGGGCGGGACTATGGCTACACCTTC.

The chain carries TRBV7-9 and TRBJ1-2; weak D call: TRBD1 (6 bases). Trimming shortened V by 4 bases and J by 2 bases, and 11 bases separated the two germline ends. The CDR3 is made up of 14 amino acids. The germline CDR1 and CDR2 sequences are SEHNR and FQNEAQ (reference sequence). The CDR3 coding sequence is TGTGCCAGCAGCTCAACGGGACACAACTATGGCTACACCTTC. It codes for CASSSTGHNYGYTF.

The chain couples TRBV10-3 to TRBJ2-7; 9 bases match TRBD2. The CDR3 spans 13 residues. Germline values: CDR1 ENHRY, CDR2 SYGVKD. V dropped 2 bases and J dropped 4; count of bases not matched to a gene: 0. CDR3 bases: TGTGCCATCAGTGAGGCGGGAGGGTACGAGCAGTACTTC. This codes for CAISEAGGYEQYF.

The chain couples TRBV28 to TRBJ1-6, with a weak D call TRBD1 (5 bases). The V gene's germline CDR1 is MDHEN and CDR2 SYDVKM. With 8 bases removed from V and 5 bases from J, the gap between germline ends came to 10 bases. The length of the CDR3 is 13 residues. The CDR3 DNA is TGTGCCAGCGACGGGGGTAATAATTCACCCCTCCACTTT. Protein: CASDGGNNSPLHF.

The chain is built from TRBV5-5 and TRBJ2-5; D uncertain. This CDR3 spans 15 amino acids. The germline gives CDR1 SGHKS, CDR2 YYEKEE (reference sequence). The V and J ends lost 4 bases and 1 base respectively, with 14 bases between them. CDR3 coding DNA: TGTGCCAGCAGCCAGGCAGGCCTATTCCAAGAGACCCAGTACTTC. Translating gives CASSQAGLFQETQYF.

This clone came up once. The genes are TRBV29-1 and TRBJ2-7; 7 bases fit TRBD1. Looked up from germline, CDR1 is SQVTM and CDR2 is ANQGSEA. The CDR3 spans 14 residues. The J segment lost 3 bases and the V segment lost 0 bases, leaving 5 bases of the junction unmatched. CDR3 bases: TGCAGCGTTGAAGATTGGGGACAGAGCTACGAGCAGTACTTC. Translating gives CSVEDWGQSYEQYF.

The rearrangement uses TRBV3-1 (or the pseudogene TRBV3-2) and TRBJ2-1, with D possibly matching TRBD1 (5 bases). This CDR3 comprises 13 residues. Germline-derived CDR1 and CDR2 are LGHDT and YNNKEL (reference sequence). V lost 0 bases and J lost 9, with 9 bases in between. The DNA for the CDR3 is TGTGCCAGCAGCCAAGAAGAAAGGGGTGAGCAGTTCTTC. This codes for CASSQEERGEQFF.

The J gene is TRBJ2-1, the V gene TRBV10-3; 9 nucleotides agree with TRBD1. The V segment lost 6 bases and the J segment 7 bases; nucleotides outside the gene matches: 10. Per the germline V gene, CDR1 is ENHRY and CDR2 is SYGVKD. This CDR3 region has 15 residues. The CDR3, as DNA: TGTGCCATCAGCGACGGACAGGGGTCCGGGAATGAGCAGTTCTTC. Its translation is CAISDGQGSGNEQFF.

This clone was observed a handful of times. This chain uses TRBV19 with TRBJ1-5; the D gene is possibly TRBD1 (5 bases). The CDR3 consists of 16 residues. V was clipped by 5 bases and J by 1 base, with 15 bases between them. CDR1 is LNHDA, CDR2 SQIVND, per germline (reference sequence). CDR3 loop: CASSSSQGASNQPQHF. The CDR3 DNA reads as TGTGCCAGTAGTTCCAGCCAGGGTGCCAGCAATCAGCCCCAGCATTTT.

The chain employs TRBV9 and TRBJ1-1, with unresolved D. The CDR3 extends over 14 amino acids. The germline gives CDR1 SGDLS, CDR2 YYNGEE. V lost 0 bases and J 1 base, leaving 7 bases between the germline ends. CDR3 DNA sequence: TGTGCCAGCAGCGTAGGAACGGGGAACACTGAAGCTTTCTTT. Translation: CASSVGTGNTEAFF.

The chain recombines TRBV18 with TRBJ2-3, with a weak D call TRBD2 (6 bases). Germline V lookup: CDR1 KGHSH, CDR2 LQKENI. Trimming removed 3 bases at V and 6 bases at J, with 22 bases between. The CDR3 extends over 17 amino acids. The CDR3 reads CASSPGGSRLLGDTQYF. The DNA for the CDR3 is TGTGCCAGCTCACCGGGGGGTTCAAGACTACTTGGGGATACGCAGTATTTT. The full variable domain, rest sourced from reference TRBV18 and TRBJ2-3, is NAGVMQNPRHLVRRRGQEARLRCSPMKGHSHVYWYRQLPEEGLKFMVYLQKENIIDESGMPKERFSAEFPKEGPSILRIQQVVRGDSAAYFCASSPGGSRLLGDTQYFGPGTRLTVL.

The rearrangement joins TRBV6-2 or TRBV6-3 to TRBJ2-4, with D hard to call. Trimming shortened V by 0 bases and J by 0 bases, and 9 bases separated the two germline ends. CDR1 is MNHEY and CDR2 is SVGEGT in the germline V gene. The CDR3 has 16 residues. The CDR3, as DNA: TGTGCCAGCAGTTACTCGCTAGACCTAGCCAAAAACATTCAGTACTTC. It codes for CASSYSLDLAKNIQYF.

The rearrangement joins TRBV5-1 to TRBJ2-2; a weak D match, TRBD1 (5 bases). Trimming cost V 4 bases and J 4 bases, with 20 bases left between them. The CDR3 length is 17 residues. The germline CDR1 and CDR2 sequences are SGHRS and YFSETQ. Here the CDR3 DNA reads TGCGCCAGCAGCCAATGGTCAGGGATGATGGGCACCGGGGAGCTGTTTTTT. Encoded protein: CASSQWSGMMGTGELFF.

V is TRBV3-1 (or the pseudogene TRBV3-2) and J is TRBJ2-3; possibly TRBD1 for D (5 bases). Germline CDR1 LGHDT, CDR2 YNNKEL (reference sequence). The CDR3 runs 17 residues. With 1 base removed from V and 0 bases from J, the gap between germline ends came to 14 bases. The CDR3 here is CASSQGARTLSTDTQYF. DNA for the CDR3: TGTGCCAGCAGCCAAGGGGCTAGGACACTGAGCACAGATACGCAGTATTTT.